Presented here are 3 T cell receptor beta chains from one specimen sequenced in a study of blood T cell repertoires in COVID-19. Assay: immunoSEQ multiplex PCR; the TCRdb copy retains only in-frame clones and omits some. The profile shows some 65,000 clones, approximately 86% of them singletons. Material for sequencing was peripheral blood. Receptors originate from a man in his forties or fifties with COVID-19, enrolled during active disease.

V usage is TRBV6-5 and J usage is TRBJ1-5, with no clear D. The CDR3 sequence is 15 residues long. Trimming took 3 bases from V and 0 from J, leaving 9 bases between them. CDR1 and CDR2 (germline): MNHEY, SVGAGI. The CDR3 region is CASSYGGVSNQPQHF. The CDR3 bases are TGTGCCAGCAGTTATGGCGGTGTTAGCAATCAGCCCCAGCATTTT.

This clone was seen only a few times. V and J are TRBV5-8 and TRBJ1-1; no clear D gene. The germline V gene has CDR1 SGHTS and CDR2 YDEGEE. The CDR3 is made up of 15 amino acids. Trimming pared 0 bases from V and 3 bases from J, leaving 12 bases between. CDR3 in amino acids: CASSLGNPRDTEAFF. Here the CDR3 DNA reads TGTGCCAGCAGCTTGGGGAACCCGAGGGACACTGAAGCTTTCTTT.

The CDR3 sequence: CASSRQGGTNEKLFF. As DNA, the CDR3 is TGTGCCAGCAGTCGACAGGGCGGGACTAATGAAAAACTGTTTTTT. The chain carries TRBV27 and TRBJ1-4, with 7 bases that match TRBD1. Germline V gives CDR1 MNHEY, CDR2 SMNVEV (reference sequence). The length of the CDR3 is 15 residues. The ends lost 5 bases at V and 2 bases at J; junction bases unmatched: 5.